This section outlines one TCR beta chain sequence together with its context. Its specificity is unknown. This sample was taken from a study of cytomegalovirus exposure and HLA in healthy donors. Whole-study context: The roughly 130 validation repertoires used the same platform as the roughly 700 first-cohort repertoires (as reported by a later analysis). General study points: A few chains tied to CMV proved CMV antigen-specific in vitro. It was 150 to 200 TCR beta chains that were listed as cytomegalovirus-associated. It was reportedly the case that the classifier diagnosed cytomegalovirus status with high specificity and sensitivity.

Sequenced by immunoSEQ multiplex PCR; TCRdb stores in-frame clones only, minus some. The sample includes some 310,000 clones, 88% of them seen just once. With 4 bases clipped from V and 4 bases from J, the junction kept 4 bases outside the gene matches. The length of the CDR3 is 14 residues. Germline V gene sequence: CDR1 SGHTS, CDR2 YDEGEE. The TCR sequence derives from a man under 40 in good health and CMV-seronegative. Sequencing was done on a sample of PBMCs. V is TRBV5-8 and J is TRBJ2-7, with 11 bases that match TRBD1. This CDR3 reads CASSGQGAAYEQYF. In DNA form, the CDR3 reads TGTGCCAGCAGCGGACAGGGGGCAGCATACGAGCAGTACTTC. The entire variable domain, with the rest obtained from reference TRBV5-8 and TRBJ2-7, is as follows: EAGVTQSPTHLIKTRGQQATLRCSPISGHTSVYWYQQALGLGLQFLLWYDEGEERNRGNFPPRFSGRQFPNYSSELNVNALELEDSALYLCASSGQGAAYEQYFGPGTRLTVT.